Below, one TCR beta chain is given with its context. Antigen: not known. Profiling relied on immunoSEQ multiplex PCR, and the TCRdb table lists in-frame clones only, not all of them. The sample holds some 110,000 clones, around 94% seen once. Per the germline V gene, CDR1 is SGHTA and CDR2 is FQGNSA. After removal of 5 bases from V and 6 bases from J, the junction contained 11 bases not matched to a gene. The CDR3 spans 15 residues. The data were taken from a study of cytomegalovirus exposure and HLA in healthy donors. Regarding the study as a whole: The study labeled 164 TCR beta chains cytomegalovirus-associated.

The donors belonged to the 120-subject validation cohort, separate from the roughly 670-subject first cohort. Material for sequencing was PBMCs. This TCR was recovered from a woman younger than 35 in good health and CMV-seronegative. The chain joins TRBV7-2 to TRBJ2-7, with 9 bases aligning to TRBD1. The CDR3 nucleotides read TGTGCCAGCAGCCCTGGACAGGGGCCGGGGCCCGAGCAGTACTTC. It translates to CASSPGQGPGPEQYF. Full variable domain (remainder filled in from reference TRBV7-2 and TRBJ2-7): GAGVSQSPSNKVTEKGKDVELRCDPISGHTALYWYRQSLGQGLEFLIYFQGNSAPDKSGLPSDRFSAERTGGSVSTLTIQRTQQEDSAVYLCASSPGQGPGPEQYFGPGTRLTVT.